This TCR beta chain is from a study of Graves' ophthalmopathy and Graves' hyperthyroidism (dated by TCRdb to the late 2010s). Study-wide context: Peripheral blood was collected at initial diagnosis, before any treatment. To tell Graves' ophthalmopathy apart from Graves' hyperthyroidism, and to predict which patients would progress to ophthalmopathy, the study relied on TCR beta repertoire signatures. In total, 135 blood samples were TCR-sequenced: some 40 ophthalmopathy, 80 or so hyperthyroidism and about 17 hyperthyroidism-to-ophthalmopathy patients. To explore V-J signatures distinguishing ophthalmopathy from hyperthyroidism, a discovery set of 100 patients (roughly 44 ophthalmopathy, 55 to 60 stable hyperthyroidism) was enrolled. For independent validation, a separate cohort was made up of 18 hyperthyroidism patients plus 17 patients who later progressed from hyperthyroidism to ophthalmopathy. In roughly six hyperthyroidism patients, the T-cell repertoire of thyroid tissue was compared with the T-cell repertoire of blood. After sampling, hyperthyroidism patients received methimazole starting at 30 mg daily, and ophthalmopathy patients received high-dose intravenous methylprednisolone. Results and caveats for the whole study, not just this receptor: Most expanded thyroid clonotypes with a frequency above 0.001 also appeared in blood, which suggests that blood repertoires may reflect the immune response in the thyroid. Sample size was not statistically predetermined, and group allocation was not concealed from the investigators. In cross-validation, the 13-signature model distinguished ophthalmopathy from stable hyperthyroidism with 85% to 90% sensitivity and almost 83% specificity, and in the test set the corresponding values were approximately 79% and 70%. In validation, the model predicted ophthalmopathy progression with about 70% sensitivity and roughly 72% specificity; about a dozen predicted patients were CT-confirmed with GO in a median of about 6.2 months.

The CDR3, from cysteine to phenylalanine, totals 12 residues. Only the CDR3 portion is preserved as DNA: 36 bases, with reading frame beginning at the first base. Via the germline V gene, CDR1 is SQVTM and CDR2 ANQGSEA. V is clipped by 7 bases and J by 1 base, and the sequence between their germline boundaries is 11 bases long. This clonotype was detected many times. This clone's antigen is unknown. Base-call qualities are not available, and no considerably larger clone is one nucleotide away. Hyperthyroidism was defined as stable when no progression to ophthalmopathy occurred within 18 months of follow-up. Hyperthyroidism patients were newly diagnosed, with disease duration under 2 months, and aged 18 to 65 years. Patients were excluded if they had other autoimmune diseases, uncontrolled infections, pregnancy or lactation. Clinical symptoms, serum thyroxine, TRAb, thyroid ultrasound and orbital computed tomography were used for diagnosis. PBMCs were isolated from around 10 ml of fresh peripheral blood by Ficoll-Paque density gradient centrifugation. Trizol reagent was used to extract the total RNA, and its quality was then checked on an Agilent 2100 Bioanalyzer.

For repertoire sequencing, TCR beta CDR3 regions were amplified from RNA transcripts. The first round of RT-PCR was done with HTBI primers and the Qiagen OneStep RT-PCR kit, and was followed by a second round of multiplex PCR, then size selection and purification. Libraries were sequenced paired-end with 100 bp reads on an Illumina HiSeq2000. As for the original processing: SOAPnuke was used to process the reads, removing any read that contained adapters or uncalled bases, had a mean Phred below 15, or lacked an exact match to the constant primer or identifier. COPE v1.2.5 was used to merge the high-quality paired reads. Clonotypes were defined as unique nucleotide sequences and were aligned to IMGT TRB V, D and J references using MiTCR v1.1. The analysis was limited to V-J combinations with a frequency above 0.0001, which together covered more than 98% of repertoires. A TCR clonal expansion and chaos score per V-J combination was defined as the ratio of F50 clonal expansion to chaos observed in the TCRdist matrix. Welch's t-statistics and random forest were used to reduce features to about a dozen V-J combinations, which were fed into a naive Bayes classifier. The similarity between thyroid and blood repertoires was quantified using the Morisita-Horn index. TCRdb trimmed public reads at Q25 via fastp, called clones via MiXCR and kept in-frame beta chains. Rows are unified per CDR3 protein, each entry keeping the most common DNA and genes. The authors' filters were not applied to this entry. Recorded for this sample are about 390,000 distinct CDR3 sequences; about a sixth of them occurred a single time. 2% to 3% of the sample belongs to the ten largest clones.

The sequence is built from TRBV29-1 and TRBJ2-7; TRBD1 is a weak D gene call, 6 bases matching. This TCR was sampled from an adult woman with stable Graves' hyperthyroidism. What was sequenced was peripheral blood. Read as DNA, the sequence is TGCAGCGCCCGACAGGATTCCTACGAGCAGTACTTC. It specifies CSARQDSYEQYF.